This is a list of T cell receptor beta chains from one sample in a study of T cell responses to AZD1222 COVID-19 vaccine. Generated by immunoSEQ multiplex PCR, the TCRdb table keeps only in-frame clones and is missing some. The sample lists about 120,000 clones, over 75% seen once, with around 3.8% in the top ten. Here the sequenced sample was peripheral blood, taken 28 days after the second dose of the MenACWY control vaccine. These receptor sequences come from an adult who received the MenACWY meningococcal vaccine as a control. CDR3s include the opening cysteine and the closing phenylalanine or tryptophan. The D gene is left open where the match is weak. Size is omitted from some rows. Given values are once, few, many or a class for expanded clones.

. | once | TRBJ1-1 | TRBV5-5 | TGTGCCAGCCGCCTGGACGCGGGCACTGAAGCTTTCTTT | CASRLDAGTEAFF
. | . | TRBJ2-3 | TRBV6-1 | TGTGCCAGCAGTGAAAGGGGTTACAGCCCCACAGATACGCAGTATTTT | CASSERGYSPTDTQYF
. | . | TRBJ1-2 | TRBV7-2 | TGTGCCAGCAGTGGACAGATGAACTATGGCTACACCTTC | CASSGQMNYGYTF
TRBD2 | . | TRBJ2-2 | TRBV7-9 | TGTGCCAGCAGCGGTCTAGCGGGGGCTCCTGGGGAGCTGTTTTTT | CASSGLAGAPGELFF
. | . | TRBJ1-4 | TRBV11-2 | TGTGCCAGCACCCTAGGCGTTGCGGCTAATGAAAAACTGTTTTTT | CASTLGVAANEKLFF
TRBD2 | . | TRBJ2-5 | TRBV2 | TGTGCCAGCAGTGAGGGCGGGAGGGCCTATGAGACCCAGTACTTC | CASSEGGRAYETQYF
. | . | TRBJ2-5 | TRBV4-3 | TGCGCCAGCAGCCAAGGAACAGGGACCCAAGAGACCCAGTACTTC | CASSQGTGTQETQYF
TRBD2 | . | TRBJ2-3 | TRBV5-4 | TGTGCCAGCAGCTTTCTTCGGGGGGATGGAGATACGCAGTATTTT | CASSFLRGDGDTQYF
. | . | TRBJ2-7 | TRBV30 | TGTGCCTGGAGTGTAGGGTCGGGTTGGGAGCAGTACTTC | CAWSVGSGWEQYF
TRBD1 | once | TRBJ2-5 | TRBV28 | TGTGCCAGTAGTTTATCAGCAGGGGGCGGTGGGACCCAGTACTTC | CASSLSAGGGGTQYF
. | . | TRBJ1-5 | TRBV11-2 | TGTGCCAGCAGCTTAGGCATTGACCCTCTGCCCCAGCATTTT | CASSLGIDPLPQHF
. | . | TRBJ1-3 | TRBV7-7 | TGTGCCACCAGAACTGGAAACACCATATATTTT | CATRTGNTIYF
TRBD1 | once | TRBJ2-3 | TRBV27 | TGTGCCAGCAGTTTAGAGTTTCCGACAGGGGGCAGAAATACGCAGTATTTT | CASSLEFPTGGRNTQYF
. | . | TRBJ1-4 | TRBV11-2 | TGTGCCAGCAGCTCCTCCGGGGCGGGTAGTCTCCCTAATGAAAAACTGTTTTTT | CASSSSGAGSLPNEKLFF
TRBD2 | . | TRBJ2-3 | TRBV7-3 | TGTGCCAGCAGCTTAGGGACTAGCGGGACCCCAGATACGCAGTATTTT | CASSLGTSGTPDTQYF
TRBD1 | . | TRBJ2-2 | TRBV19 | TGTGCCAGTATCCCGGGACAGGGGTCCTACGGGGAGCTGTTTTTT | CASIPGQGSYGELFF
. | . | TRBJ2-1 | TRBV4-1 | TGCGCCAGCAGCCAATGGACTATAGGGCCCTACAATGAGCAGTTCTTC | CASSQWTIGPYNEQFF
. | . | TRBJ1-3 | TRBV15 | TGTGCCACCAGCAGAGATCAGAAAGTCTCTGGAAACACCATATATTTT | CATSRDQKVSGNTIYF
. | . | TRBJ1-1 | TRBV20-1 | TGCAGTGCTAGTCCTATTATGTGGGCTGAAGCTTTCTTT | CSASPIMWAEAFF
. | . | TRBJ2-4 | TRBV3-1/TRBV3-2 | TGTGCCAGCAGCACGTCTTCCGGCAACATTCAGTACTTC | CASSTSSGNIQYF
. | . | TRBJ1-1 | TRBV7-9 | TGTGCCAGCAGCAGGGGTCCGAACACTGAAGCTTTCTTT | CASSRGPNTEAFF
. | . | TRBJ1-1 | TRBV24-1 | TGTGCCACCAGTGACGGCAGTAACACTGAAGCTTTCTTT | CATSDGSNTEAFF
. | . | TRBJ1-2 | TRBV4-3 | TGCGCCAGCAGCCAGGATTTAGGGGCAGAGTATAACTATGGCTACACCTTC | CASSQDLGAEYNYGYTF
. | . | TRBJ1-4 | TRBV14 | TGTGCCAGCAGCCACCGACTAGGGGATGAAAAACTGTTTTTT | CASSHRLGDEKLFF
. | . | TRBJ1-5 | TRBV10-2 | TGCGCCAGCAGTGAGTCGGGCAGGGGATGGGATCAGCCCCAGCATTTT | CASSESGRGWDQPQHF
. | . | TRBJ1-2 | TRBV7-2 | TGTGCCAGCAGCTTTTACTCGACTTCTAGCTATGGCTACACCTTC | CASSFYSTSSYGYTF
. | . | TRBJ2-2 | TRBV6-2/TRBV6-3 | TGTGCCAGCAGTTTCGGGACCGCGAACACCGGGGAGCTGTTTTTT | CASSFGTANTGELFF
. | . | TRBJ2-2 | TRBV28 | TGTGCCAGCAGTGACGAACAGTATAACACCGGGGAGCTGTTTTTT | CASSDEQYNTGELFF
. | once | TRBJ2-5 | TRBV7-9 | TGTGCCAGCAGCTTAGCAACTAGCCGCGAGACCCAGTACTTC | CASSLATSRETQYF
. | . | TRBJ2-7 | TRBV6-6 | TGTGCCAGCAGTTACTCGATAGGGGCGGGCTACGAGCAGTACTTC | CASSYSIGAGYEQYF
TRBD2 | . | TRBJ2-1 | TRBV2 | TGTGCCAGCAGTGTCGGGGCTAGCGGGAGGAATGAGCAGTTCTTC | CASSVGASGRNEQFF
TRBD2 | few | TRBJ2-2 | TRBV4-3 | TGCGCCAGCAGCAGCGGGGGGACTCACACCGGGGAGCTGTTTTTT | CASSSGGTHTGELFF
. | . | TRBJ1-2 | TRBV11-1 | TGTGCCAGCTCGGGGGAGTCAAACGATGGTGGCTACACCTTC | CASSGESNDGGYTF
. | few | TRBJ1-5 | TRBV28 | TGTGCCAGCAGTTTATGGCGACGGAAATCGGGCAATCAGCCCCAGCATTTT | CASSLWRRKSGNQPQHF
TRBD1 | . | TRBJ2-7 | TRBV6-5 | TGTGCCAGCAGACCAGGGACAGCGTACGAGCAGTACTTC | CASRPGTAYEQYF
TRBD1 | . | TRBJ2-2 | TRBV10-2 | TGCGCCAGCAGGGTAAGGGACAGGCTGAACACCGGGGAGCTGTTTTTT | CASRVRDRLNTGELFF